The 20 T cell receptor beta chains listed next were all sequenced from one sample in a study of blood T cell repertoires in COVID-19. Data came from immunoSEQ multiplex PCR; TCRdb stores just in-frame clones and leaves some out. The sample consists of around 270,000 clones, around 89% of them appearing once. The sample comprised peripheral blood. The receptors derive from a man aged 30-40 years with acute or convalescent COVID-19.

The chain uses TRBV10-2 and TRBJ2-3; 9 nucleotides line up with TRBD2. The J segment lost 6 bases and the V segment lost 4 bases, leaving 11 bases of the junction unmatched. Germline CDR1 is WSHSY and CDR2 is SAAADI. The CDR3 is 16 residues long. For the CDR3, the DNA is TGCGCCAGCAGTGGTGAGATGCGGGGGGGCCATGATACGCAGTATTTT. This sequence encodes CASSGEMRGGHDTQYF.

The V call is TRBV4-1, the J call TRBJ2-7, with D perhaps matching TRBD2 (6 bases). This CDR3 has 13 residues. Trimming removed 2 bases at V and 7 bases at J, with 12 bases between. Looked up from germline, CDR1 is MGHRA and CDR2 is YSYEKL. This chain's CDR3 is CASSQSPRGEQYF. The CDR3 DNA is TGCGCCAGCAGCCAATCCCCCCGGGGGGAGCAGTACTTC.

This chain connects TRBV6-5 to TRBJ1-6; D not resolved. V gave up 7 bases and J gave up 14 bases, with 15 bases separating them. This CDR3 is built from 12 residues. CDR1 and CDR2 (germline): MNHEY, SVGAGI. CDR3 amino acids: CASTIAADTLHF. CDR3 nucleotide sequence: TGTGCCAGCACCATCGCTGCGGATACCCTCCACTTT.

The chain couples TRBV18 to TRBJ2-1; D might be TRBD1 (5 bases). The CDR3 is 15 residues long. Between the trimmed V and J ends, which lost 6 bases and 0 bases, there was a span of 12 bases. Germline CDR1 KGHSH, CDR2 LQKENI. CDR3 in DNA: TGTGCCAGCTCCGCAGGACAAAGCTCCTACAATGAGCAGTTCTTC. Protein: CASSAGQSSYNEQFF.

In nucleotides, the CDR3 is TGTGCCAGCAGCTTAGGGGGAAGGGACACAGATACGCAGTATTTT. This translates into CASSLGGRDTDTQYF. The chain combines TRBV5-4 with TRBJ2-3, with a tentative D call TRBD1 (6 bases). Germline CDR1 reads SGHNT; CDR2 reads YYREEE (reference sequence). The ends were cut back, 2 bases at V and 2 bases at J, with 12 bases in the middle. There are 15 residues in the CDR3.

This chain connects TRBV12-3 or TRBV12-4 to TRBJ2-5, with D uncertain. The CDR3 loop spans 13 amino acids. V was trimmed by 5 bases and J by 1 base, leaving 8 bases between them. The CDR3 nucleotides read TGTGCCAGCAGTGTATACAGCCAAGAGACCCAGTACTTC. Amino acids: CASSVYSQETQYF.

The genes are TRBV28 and TRBJ1-2; 8 nucleotides agree with TRBD1. This CDR3 is built from 12 residues. Germline assignment: CDR1 MDHEN and CDR2 SYDVKM. J lost 6 bases, V lost 5 bases, and 2 bases had no gene match. The CDR3 nucleotides are TGTGCCAGCAGTCTACAGGGGGATGGCTACACCTTC. Protein: CASSLQGDGYTF.

The CDR3 region has the DNA TGTGCCAGCAGCTCTAGGGGAAACTATGGCTACACCTTC. Translation: CASSSRGNYGYTF. The chain uses TRBV5-4 and TRBJ1-2; tentatively, D is TRBD1 (5 bases). V lost 3 bases to trimming and J lost 2 bases, with 8 bases between them. CDR3 size: 13 residues. CDR1 and CDR2 from the germline V gene are SGHNT and YYREEE (reference sequence).

This clone has only one observation. The chain recombines TRBV7-3 with TRBJ1-1; D unresolved. The CDR3 length is 11 residues. Germline CDR1 reads SGHTA; CDR2 reads FQGTGA. V shed 6 bases and J shed 9 bases, with 11 bases lying between them. Written as DNA, the CDR3 is TGTGCCAGCAGACACCCTCATAAAGCTTTCTTT. As protein: CASRHPHKAFF.

This chain links TRBV11-2 with TRBJ2-1; 8 bases are shared with TRBD1. Germline values: CDR1 SGHAT, CDR2 FQNNGV. This CDR3 comprises 13 residues. Trimming removed 5 bases from V and 7 bases from J; junction bases left unmatched: 4. CDR3 sequence: CASSTDRGNEQFF. In DNA form, the CDR3 reads TGTGCCAGCAGCACAGACAGGGGTAATGAGCAGTTCTTC.

This sequence joins TRBV7-8 and TRBJ2-7, with a weak D call TRBD2 (5 bases). The CDR3 contains 14 residues. Germline CDR1 and CDR2: SGHVS and FQNEAQ. V gave up 0 bases and J gave up 11 bases, with 17 bases separating them. CDR3 sequence reads: CASSLAGGYEGKYF. CDR3 sequence (DNA): TGTGCCAGCAGCTTAGCTGGTGGGTACGAGGGAAAGTACTTC.

In its sample, this clone was seen once. This chain connects TRBV11-1 to TRBJ1-2; 7 bases match TRBD1. With V trimmed by 5 bases and J by 1 base, 4 bases remained unmatched. The CDR3 sequence is 14 residues long. Germline values: CDR1 SGHAT, CDR2 FQDESV (reference sequence). DNA for the CDR3: TGTGCCAGCAGCACCTACAGGGGTAACTATGGCTACACCTTC. Translation: CASSTYRGNYGYTF.

This chain joins TRBV12-3 or TRBV12-4 and TRBJ1-2; maybe TRBD1 (6 bases). The CDR3 consists of 13 residues. Trimming removed 6 bases from V and 2 bases from J, with 10 bases in between. CDR3 nucleotides: TGTGCCAGCAGGTCCGGACAGAACTATGGCTACACCTTC. It yields the protein CASRSGQNYGYTF.

This chain uses TRBV5-4 with TRBJ1-5; no firm D call. The germline gives CDR1 SGHNT, CDR2 YYREEE (reference sequence). The germline V and J ends were trimmed by 4 bases and 3 bases, with 14 bases remaining between them. The CDR3 is 15 residues long. The chain's CDR3 is CASSPNPVANQPQHF. CDR3 in DNA: TGTGCCAGCAGCCCCAATCCGGTCGCCAATCAGCCCCAGCATTTT.

The chain combines TRBV7-9 with TRBJ1-1; D may be TRBD1 (6 bases). The CDR3 loop spans 12 amino acids. In germline, CDR1 is SEHNR, CDR2 FQNEAQ (reference sequence). The V end was cut by 5 bases, the J end by 10 bases, with 14 bases between. The CDR3 spells CASSPDRSRAFF. The CDR3 DNA follows: TGTGCCAGCAGCCCTGACAGGTCACGAGCTTTCTTT.

This sequence joins TRBV7-3 and TRBJ1-1, with D uncertain. Germline V gene lookup returns CDR1 SGHTA and CDR2 FQGTGA. This CDR3 contains 13 residues. Trimming left V 3 bases short and J 4 bases short, with 9 bases between. CDR3 DNA sequence: TGTGCCAGCAGCTTTACAGCCGGCACTGAAGCTTTCTTT. Translating gives CASSFTAGTEAFF.

The V call is TRBV6-5, the J call TRBJ2-1; TRBD2 aligns across 7 bases. Germline V CDR1 and CDR2: MNHEY, SVGAGI. The CDR3 loop spans 12 amino acids. J lost 6 bases, V lost 6 bases, and 2 bases had no gene match. CDR3 sequence reads: CASRGEGNEQFF. The CDR3 DNA reads as TGTGCCAGCAGAGGGGAGGGCAATGAGCAGTTCTTC.

V gene TRBV11-2 combines with J gene TRBJ2-7; no reliable D call. CDR1 and CDR2 (germline): SGHAT, FQNNGV. The V gene lost 5 bases and the J gene lost 5 bases, with 10 bases spanning the gap. The CDR3 extends over 12 amino acids. The CDR3 sequence: CASSHSRDEQYF. CDR3 bases: TGTGCCAGCAGCCACAGCCGAGACGAGCAGTACTTC.

The genes are TRBV18 and TRBJ2-2; perhaps TRBD2 as D (7 bases). The V gene lost 2 bases and the J gene lost 7 bases, with 14 bases spanning the gap. CDR3 length equals 15 residues. Per the germline V gene, CDR1 is KGHSH and CDR2 is LQKENI. This CDR3 is CASSPGGGRIGELFF. The CDR3 nucleotides read TGTGCCAGCTCACCAGGCGGGGGCAGGATCGGGGAGCTGTTTTTT. Supplemented by reference TRBV18 and TRBJ2-2, the full variable domain reads NAGVMQNPRHLVRRRGQEARLRCSPMKGHSHVYWYRQLPEEGLKFMVYLQKENIIDESGMPKERFSAEFPKEGPSILRIQQVVRGDSAAYFCASSPGGGRIGELFFGEGSRLTVL.

This sequence joins TRBV28 and TRBJ1-2; D is uncertain. The V gene's germline CDR1 is MDHEN and CDR2 SYDVKM. The CDR3 is made up of 14 amino acids. V dropped 3 bases and J dropped 2 bases, with 10 bases sitting between them. In nucleotides, the CDR3 is TGTGCCAGCAGTTTTGCCTCGGAGAACTATGGCTACACCTTC. Its protein is CASSFASENYGYTF.